The clone carrying this T cell receptor (beta chain) was detected ten times or more. The target antigen is unknown. The source of the sample is a study of blood T cells in healthy people across ages. The CDR3 length is 16 residues. V dropped 0 bases and J dropped 4; count of bases not matched to a gene: 6. Germline-derived CDR1 and CDR2 are MNHEY and SVGAGI. Roughly 9.2 milliliters of peripheral blood were drawn from each donor into EDTA-treated tubes. The use of a sample-barcoded 5' primer and a J-beta primer mix characterized a second PCR of roughly 6 to 11 cycles. MiXCR was run by TCRdb on the 5' RACE reads, yielding one entry per CDR3 protein. The sample has about 670,000 distinct CDR3 sequences, under 65% seen once. Broader study findings: Long-lived donors carried more naive CD4+ cells and greater diversity than aged donors. TCR beta diversity correlated strongly with naive T cell percentage.

Sequenced sample: blood. The chain uses TRBV6-5 and TRBJ2-1, with TRBD2 matching 7 bases. The TCR comes from a woman of 80 years or more in good health. DNA of the CDR3: TGTGCCAGCAGTTACTCCCCTAGCGGAGGTTACAATGAGCAGTTCTTC. This translates into CASSYSPSGGYNEQFF.